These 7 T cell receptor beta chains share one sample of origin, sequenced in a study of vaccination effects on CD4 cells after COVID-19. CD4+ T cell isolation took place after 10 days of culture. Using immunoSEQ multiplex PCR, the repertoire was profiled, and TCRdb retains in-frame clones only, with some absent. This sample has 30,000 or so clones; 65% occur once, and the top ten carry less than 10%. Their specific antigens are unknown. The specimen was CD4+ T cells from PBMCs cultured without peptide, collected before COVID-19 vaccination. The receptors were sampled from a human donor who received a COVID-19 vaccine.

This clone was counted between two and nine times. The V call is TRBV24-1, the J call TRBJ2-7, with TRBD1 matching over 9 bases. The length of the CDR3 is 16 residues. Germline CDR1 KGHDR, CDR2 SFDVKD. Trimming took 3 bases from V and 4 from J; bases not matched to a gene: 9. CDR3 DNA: TGTGCCACCAGTGATCCCTCCGGGACAGGGATATACGAGCAGTACTTC. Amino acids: CATSDPSGTGIYEQYF.

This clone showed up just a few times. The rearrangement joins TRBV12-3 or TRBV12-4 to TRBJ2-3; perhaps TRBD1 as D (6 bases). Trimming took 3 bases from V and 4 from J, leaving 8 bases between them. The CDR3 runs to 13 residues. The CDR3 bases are TGTGCCAGCAGTTTCAAGGGGGCAGATACGCAGTATTTT. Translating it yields CASSFKGADTQYF.

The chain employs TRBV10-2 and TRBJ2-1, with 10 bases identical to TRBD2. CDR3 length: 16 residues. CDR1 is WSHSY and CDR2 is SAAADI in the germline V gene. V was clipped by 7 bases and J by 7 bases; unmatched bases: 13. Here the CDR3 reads CASTRTLAGFVNEQFF. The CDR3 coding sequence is TGCGCCAGCACCCGGACACTAGCGGGGTTCGTAAATGAGCAGTTCTTC.

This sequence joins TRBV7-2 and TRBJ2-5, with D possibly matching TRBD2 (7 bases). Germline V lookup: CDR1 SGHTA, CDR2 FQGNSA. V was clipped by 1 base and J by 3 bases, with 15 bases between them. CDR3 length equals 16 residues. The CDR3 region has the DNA TGTGCCAGCAGCTTAGGTTGGGGGGGGCCGGAAGAGACCCAGTACTTC. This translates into CASSLGWGGPEETQYF. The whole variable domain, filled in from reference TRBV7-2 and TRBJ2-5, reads GAGVSQSPSNKVTEKGKDVELRCDPISGHTALYWYRQSLGQGLEFLIYFQGNSAPDKSGLPSDRFSAERTGGSVSTLTIQRTQQEDSAVYLCASSLGWGGPEETQYFGPGTRLLVL.

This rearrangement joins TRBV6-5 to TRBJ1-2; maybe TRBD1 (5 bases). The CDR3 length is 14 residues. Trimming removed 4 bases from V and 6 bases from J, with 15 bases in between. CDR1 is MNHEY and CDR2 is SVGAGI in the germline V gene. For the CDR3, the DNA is TGTGCCAGCAGTTTGGGCGGAGGGGTTGATGGCTACACCTTC. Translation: CASSLGGGVDGYTF.

The CDR3 region is CSDRGAGYGYTF. As DNA, the CDR3 is TGCAGCGACAGGGGGGCGGGCTATGGCTACACCTTC. The J gene is TRBJ1-2, the V gene TRBV29-1, with 8 positions matching TRBD1. Germline V gives CDR1 SQVTM, CDR2 ANQGSEA. The V and J ends lost 7 bases and 4 bases, in that order; junction bases with no gene match: 5. This CDR3 is built from 12 residues.

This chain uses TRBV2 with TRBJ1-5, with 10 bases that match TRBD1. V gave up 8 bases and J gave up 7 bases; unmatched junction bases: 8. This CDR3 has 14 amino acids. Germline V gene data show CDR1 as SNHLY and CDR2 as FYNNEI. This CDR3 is CASARQGAMQPQHF. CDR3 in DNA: TGTGCCAGCGCCAGACAGGGGGCTATGCAGCCCCAGCATTTT.